This T cell receptor (beta chain) is from a study of blood T cell repertoires in COVID-19. Whole-study context: The origin of the acute and convalescent COVID-19 samples was the United States, Italy and Spain.

The CDR3 extends over 18 amino acids. Germline V lookup: CDR1 SGDLS, CDR2 YYNGEE. Unmatched junction bases numbered 8, after V lost 0 bases and J lost 0 bases. Per the original data handling: Amplification of reference gene primers provided the estimated nucleated cell counts. Measured with immunoSEQ multiplex PCR; TCRdb has only the in-frame clones, and not every one. That table supplies the V and J calls and clone size; D and trimming were determined from the DNA. Here the sample spans some 220,000 clones, around 83% being singletons. The sample consisted of peripheral blood. The chain recombines TRBV9 with TRBJ2-1, with 8 bases that match TRBD2. The receptor was isolated from a man between 50 and 59 years old with active or convalescent COVID-19. In nucleotides, the CDR3 is TGTGCCAGCAGCGTAGCCGGATTAGCGGGGAGCTCCTACAATGAGCAGTTCTTC. It translates to CASSVAGLAGSSYNEQFF.